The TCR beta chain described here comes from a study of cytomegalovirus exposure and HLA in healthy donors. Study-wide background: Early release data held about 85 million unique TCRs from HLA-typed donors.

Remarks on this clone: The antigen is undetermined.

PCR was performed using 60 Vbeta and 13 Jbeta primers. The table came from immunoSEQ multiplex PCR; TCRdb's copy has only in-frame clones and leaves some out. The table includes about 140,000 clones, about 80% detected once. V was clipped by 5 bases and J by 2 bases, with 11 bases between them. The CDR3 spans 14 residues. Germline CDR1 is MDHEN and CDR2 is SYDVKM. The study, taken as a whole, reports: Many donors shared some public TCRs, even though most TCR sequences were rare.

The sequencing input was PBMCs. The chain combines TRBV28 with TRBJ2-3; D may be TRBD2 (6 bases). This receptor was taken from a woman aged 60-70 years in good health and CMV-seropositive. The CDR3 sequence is CASSGGTATDTQYF. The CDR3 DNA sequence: TGTGCCAGCAGTGGCGGGACGGCCACAGATACGCAGTATTTT.